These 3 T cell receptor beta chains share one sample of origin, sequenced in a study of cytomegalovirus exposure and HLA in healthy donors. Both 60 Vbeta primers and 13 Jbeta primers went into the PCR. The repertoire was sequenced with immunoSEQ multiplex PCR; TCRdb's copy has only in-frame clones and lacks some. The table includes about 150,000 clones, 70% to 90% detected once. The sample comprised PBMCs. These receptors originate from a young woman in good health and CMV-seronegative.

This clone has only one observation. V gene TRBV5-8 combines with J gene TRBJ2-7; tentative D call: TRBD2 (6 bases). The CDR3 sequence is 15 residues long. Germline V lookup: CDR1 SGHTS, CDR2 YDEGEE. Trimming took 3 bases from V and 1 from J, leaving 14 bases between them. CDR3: CASSSGLTASYEQYF. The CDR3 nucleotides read TGTGCCAGCAGCTCGGGACTGACCGCTTCCTACGAGCAGTACTTC. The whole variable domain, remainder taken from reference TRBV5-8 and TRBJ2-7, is EAGVTQSPTHLIKTRGQQATLRCSPISGHTSVYWYQQALGLGLQFLLWYDEGEERNRGNFPPRFSGRQFPNYSSELNVNALELEDSALYLCASSSGLTASYEQYFGPGTRLTVT.

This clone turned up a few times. The CDR3 DNA reads TGTGCCAGCAGCCCCACGCGTGCTAGAGGGACCCAGTACTTC. Translated: CASSPTRARGTQYF. This chain joins TRBV5-8 and TRBJ2-5; D call uncertain. Germline-derived CDR1 and CDR2 are SGHTS and YDEGEE. V gave up 4 bases and J gave up 7 bases, with 17 bases separating them. This CDR3 has 14 residues.

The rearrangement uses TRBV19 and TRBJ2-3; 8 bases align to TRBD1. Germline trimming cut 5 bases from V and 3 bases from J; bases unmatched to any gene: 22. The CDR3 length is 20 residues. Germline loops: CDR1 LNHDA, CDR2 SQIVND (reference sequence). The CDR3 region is CASSHSRAGSRQGATDTQYF. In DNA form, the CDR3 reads TGTGCCAGTAGTCACTCCAGGGCGGGAAGTCGGCAGGGGGCAACAGATACGCAGTATTTT.